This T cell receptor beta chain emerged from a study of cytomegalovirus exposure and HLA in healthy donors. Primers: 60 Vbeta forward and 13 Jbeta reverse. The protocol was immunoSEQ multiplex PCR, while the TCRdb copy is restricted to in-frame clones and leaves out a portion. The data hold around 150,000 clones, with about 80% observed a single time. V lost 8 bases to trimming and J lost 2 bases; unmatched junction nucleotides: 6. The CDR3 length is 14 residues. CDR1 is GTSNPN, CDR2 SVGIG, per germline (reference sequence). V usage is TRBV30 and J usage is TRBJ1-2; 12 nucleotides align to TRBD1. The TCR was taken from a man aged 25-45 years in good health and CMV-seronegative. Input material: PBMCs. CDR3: CARRGTGGNYGYTF. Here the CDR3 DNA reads TGTGCCCGCAGGGGGACAGGGGGCAACTATGGCTACACCTTC.